This T cell receptor (beta chain) was identified during a study of blood T cell repertoires in COVID-19. Study-wide context: There were acute and convalescent COVID-19 samples, and they came from the United States, Italy and Spain.

Sequencing used immunoSEQ multiplex PCR; TCRdb keeps in-frame clones, though not all of them. In the table there are 150,000 to 200,000 clones, more than 75% of which are singletons. Material for sequencing was peripheral blood. The sequence came from a man in his fifties or sixties with active or convalescent COVID-19.

The CDR3 DNA sequence: TGTGCCAGCAGCTCCCCGGGACAGGGCTATGGCTACACCTTC. This gives the protein CASSSPGQGYGYTF. The J gene is TRBJ1-2, the V gene TRBV5-6, with 9 bases fitting TRBD1. J was trimmed by 4 bases and V by 3 bases; bases with no gene match: 4. Germline CDR1 and CDR2: SGHDT and YYEEEE. CDR3 length: 14 residues.